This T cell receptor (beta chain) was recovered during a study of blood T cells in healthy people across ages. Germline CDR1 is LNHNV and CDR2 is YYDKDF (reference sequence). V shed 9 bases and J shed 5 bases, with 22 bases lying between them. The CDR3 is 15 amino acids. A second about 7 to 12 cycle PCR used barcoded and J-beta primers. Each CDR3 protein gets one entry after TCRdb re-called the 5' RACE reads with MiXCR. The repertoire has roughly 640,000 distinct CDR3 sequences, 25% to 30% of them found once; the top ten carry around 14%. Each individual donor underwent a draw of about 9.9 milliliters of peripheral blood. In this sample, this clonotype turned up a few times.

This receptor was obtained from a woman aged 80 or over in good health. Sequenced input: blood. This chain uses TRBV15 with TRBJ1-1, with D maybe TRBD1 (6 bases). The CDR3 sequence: CATKQGRGARTEAFF. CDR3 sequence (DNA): TGTGCCACAAAGCAGGGAAGGGGGGCACGGACTGAAGCTTTCTTT.